What follows describes a single TCR beta chain. These data are taken from a study of blood T cell repertoires in COVID-19. Study summary: The United States, Italy and Spain were the sources of the acute and convalescent COVID-19 samples. The cDNA or gDNA used as material had been derived from T cells, B-cell-depleted T cells, or PBMCs.

Source study methods: Scientists estimated how many nucleated cells there were by amplifying reference gene primers. Only in-frame clones appear in the TCRdb table, and some are missing; sequencing was by immunoSEQ multiplex PCR. V and J calls plus clone size are reproduced from that table; the DNA served to infer D and trimming. The data hold about 240,000 clones, with about 79% observed a single time. V lost 5 bases and J lost 7, with 9 bases in between. Germline V CDR1 and CDR2: SGHTA, FQGNSA. The CDR3 contains 13 residues. The clonotype comes from a woman older than 75 with acute or convalescent COVID-19. Sequenced: peripheral blood. The chain couples TRBV7-2 to TRBJ1-6; D possibly corresponds to TRBD1 (5 bases). The CDR3 region is CASSVPGNSPLHF. DNA for the CDR3: TGTGCCAGCAGCGTCCCAGGGAATTCACCCCTCCACTTT.